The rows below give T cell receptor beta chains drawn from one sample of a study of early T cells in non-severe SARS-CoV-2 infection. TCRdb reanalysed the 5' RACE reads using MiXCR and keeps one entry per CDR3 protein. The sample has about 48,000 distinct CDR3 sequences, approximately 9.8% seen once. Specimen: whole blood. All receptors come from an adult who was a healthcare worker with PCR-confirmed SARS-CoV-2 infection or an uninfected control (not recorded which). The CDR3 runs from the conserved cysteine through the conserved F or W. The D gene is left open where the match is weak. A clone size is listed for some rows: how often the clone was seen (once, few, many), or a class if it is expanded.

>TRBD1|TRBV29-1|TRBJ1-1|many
CSVETGGFTEAFF
TGCAGCGTTGAGACAGGGGGTTTCACTGAAGCTTTCTTT
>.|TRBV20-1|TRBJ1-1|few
CSARAGFTEAFF
TGCAGTGCTAGAGCGGGTTTCACTGAAGCTTTCTTT
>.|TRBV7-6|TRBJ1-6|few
CASSVQGRHSPLHF
TGTGCCAGCAGCGTACAGGGAAGGCATTCACCCCTCCACTTT
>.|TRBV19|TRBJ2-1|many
CASSIGGWRYEQFF
TGTGCCAGTAGTATAGGGGGCTGGCGGTATGAGCAGTTCTTC
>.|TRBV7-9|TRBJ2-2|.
CASSLAIPGELFF
TGTGCCAGCAGCTTAGCGATACCCGGGGAGCTGTTTTTT
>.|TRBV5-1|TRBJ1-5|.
CASREDLGSNQPQHF
TGCGCCAGCAGGGAGGATCTAGGAAGCAATCAGCCCCAGCATTTT
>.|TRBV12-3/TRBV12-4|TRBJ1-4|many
CASSPRAGGKLFF
TGTGCCAGCAGCCCCCGGGCTGGCGGAAAACTGTTTTTT
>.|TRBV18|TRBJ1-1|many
CASSRQQGLEAEAFF
TGTGCCAGCTCACGTCAACAGGGTTTAGAGGCTGAAGCTTTCTTT
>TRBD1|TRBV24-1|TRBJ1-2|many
CATSDDRAGYTF
TGTGCCACCAGTGATGACAGGGCTGGCTACACCTTC
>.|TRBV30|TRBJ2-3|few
CAWSVRGSASTDTQYF
TGTGCCTGGAGTGTACGAGGCAGTGCCTCCACAGATACGCAGTATTTT
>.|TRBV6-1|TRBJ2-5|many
CASSGLTFQETQYF
TGTGCCAGTTCGGGACTTACCTTTCAAGAGACCCAGTACTTC
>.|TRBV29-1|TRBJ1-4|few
CSVILWGEKLFF
TGCAGCGTTATTCTGTGGGGAGAAAAACTGTTTTTT
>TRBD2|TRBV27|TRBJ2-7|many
CASHRGGSYEQYF
TGTGCCAGCCATCGGGGGGGCTCCTACGAGCAGTACTTC
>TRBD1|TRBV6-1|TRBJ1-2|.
CASSSTDRGRGYTF
TGTGCCAGCAGCTCCACCGACAGGGGGAGAGGCTACACCTTC
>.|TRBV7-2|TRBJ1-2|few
CASSPGIAGYTF
TGTGCCAGCAGCCCTGGGATTGCTGGCTACACCTTC
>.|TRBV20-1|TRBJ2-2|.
CSAQRRGPNGELFF
TGCAGTGCCCAGAGGAGGGGGCCGAACGGGGAGCTGTTTTTT
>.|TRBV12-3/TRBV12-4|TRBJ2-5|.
CASSPRGQGETQYF
TGTGCCAGCAGCCCGCGGGGGCAGGGAGAGACCCAGTACTTC
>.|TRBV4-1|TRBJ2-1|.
CASSLRSAYNEQFF
TGCGCCAGCAGCCTGCGTAGCGCCTACAATGAGCAGTTCTTC
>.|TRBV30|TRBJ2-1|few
CAWTSGVNEQFF
TGTGCCTGGACTTCCGGGGTGAATGAGCAGTTCTTC
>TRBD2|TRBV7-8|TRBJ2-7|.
CASSFAPPGRYEQYF
TGTGCCAGCAGCTTCGCGCCTCCCGGGAGGTACGAGCAGTACTTC
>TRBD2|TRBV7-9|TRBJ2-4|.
CASSPPTGGGNIQYF
TGTGCCAGCAGCCCCCCTACGGGAGGAGGAAACATTCAGTACTTC
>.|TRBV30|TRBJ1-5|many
CAWSYSSSPQHF
TGTGCCTGGAGTTACAGTTCGTCACCCCAGCATTTT
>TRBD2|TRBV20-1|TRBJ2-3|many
CSARVAGVTDTQYF
TGCAGTGCTAGAGTCGCGGGAGTCACAGATACGCAGTATTTT
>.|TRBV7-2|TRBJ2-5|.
CASSFLGGPQETQYF
TGTGCCAGCAGCTTCTTAGGTGGGCCACAAGAGACCCAGTACTTC
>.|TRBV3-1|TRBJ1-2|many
CASSQDYVDGYTF
TGTGCCAGCAGCCAAGATTACGTCGATGGCTACACCTTC
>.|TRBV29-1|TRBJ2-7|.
CSARTGNEQYF
TGCAGCGCTAGGACTGGGAACGAGCAGTACTTC
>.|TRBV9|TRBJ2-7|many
CASSVGPGDYEQYF
TGTGCCAGCAGCGTAGGACCCGGGGACTACGAGCAGTACTTC
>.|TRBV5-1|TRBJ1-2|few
CASSLAKREDDGYTF
TGCGCCAGCAGCTTGGCCAAGAGGGAGGACGACGGCTACACCTTC
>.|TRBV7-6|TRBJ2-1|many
CASSAAANEQFF
TGTGCCAGCAGCGCCGCCGCCAATGAGCAGTTCTTC
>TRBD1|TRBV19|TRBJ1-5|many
CASSITGDNQPQHF
TGTGCCAGTAGTATCACAGGGGATAATCAGCCCCAGCATTTT
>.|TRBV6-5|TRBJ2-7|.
CASSYSPATHSYEQYF
TGTGCCAGCAGTTACTCTCCCGCTACCCACTCCTACGAGCAGTACTTC
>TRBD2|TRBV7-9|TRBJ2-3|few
CASSALAAMGDTQYF
TGTGCCAGCAGCGCACTAGCGGCCATGGGAGATACGCAGTATTTT
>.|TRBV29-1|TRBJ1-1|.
CSVNTNTEAFF
TGCAGCGTTAACACGAACACTGAAGCTTTCTTT
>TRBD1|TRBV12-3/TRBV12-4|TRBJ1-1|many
CASSFGGTGRGTEAFF
TGTGCCAGCAGTTTTGGCGGGACAGGTCGGGGCACTGAAGCTTTCTTT
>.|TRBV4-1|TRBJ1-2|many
CASSSQRGGGYGYTF
TGCGCCAGCAGCTCCCAGAGGGGAGGAGGTTATGGCTACACCTTC
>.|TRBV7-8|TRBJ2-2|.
CASSSIGGAGELFF
TGTGCCAGCAGCTCCATAGGGGGGGCCGGGGAGCTGTTTTTT
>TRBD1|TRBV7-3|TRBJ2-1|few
CASSPGQIYNEQFF
TGTGCCAGCAGTCCGGGACAGATATACAATGAGCAGTTCTTC
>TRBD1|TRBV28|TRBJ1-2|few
CASSLNRGGYTF
TGTGCCAGCAGTTTAAACAGGGGTGGCTACACCTTC
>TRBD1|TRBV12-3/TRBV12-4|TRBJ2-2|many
CASSQGQGASGELFF
TGTGCCAGCAGTCAAGGACAGGGGGCGTCCGGGGAGCTGTTTTTT
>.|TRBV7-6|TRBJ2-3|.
CASSLVLADTQYF
TGTGCCAGCAGCTTAGTGCTAGCCGATACGCAGTATTTT
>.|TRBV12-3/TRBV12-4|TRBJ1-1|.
CASSLTQGDEAFF
TGTGCCAGCAGTTTAACCCAGGGTGACGAAGCTTTCTTT
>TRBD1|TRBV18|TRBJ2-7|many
CASSPGTGNEQYF
TGTGCCAGCTCACCAGGGACAGGGAACGAGCAGTACTTC
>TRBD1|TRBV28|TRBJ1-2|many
CASSFPLHQRGPGYTF
TGTGCCAGCAGTTTCCCGCTACACCAGAGGGGGCCTGGCTACACCTTC